These T cell receptor beta chains were read from a single sample in a study of control samples from healthy donors and cancer patients. Here immunoSEQ multiplex PCR was the method, and the copy in TCRdb shows in-frame clones only, minus some. The data contain 150,000 to 200,000 clones, about 92% of them singletons. The sequenced sample was blood. These receptors were obtained from a man under 40 in good health. Both conserved end residues are trimmed from each CDR3.

V	J	CDR3
TRBV6-2/TRBV6-3	TRBJ2-7	ASSTYRGDEQY
TRBV7-9	TRBJ2-3	ASSLDFGDTQY
TRBV27	TRBJ1-1	ASLDLGGPRAEAF
TRBV28	TRBJ2-7	ASRTSGRSYEQY
TRBV10-3	TRBJ1-1	AISESPPYTEAF
TRBV28	TRBJ1-1	ASSTPGGYTEAF
TRBV6-5	TRBJ2-3	ATAGVQDTQY
TRBV20-1	TRBJ2-5	SASQAETQY
TRBV27	TRBJ2-7	ASSLGQGGEQY
TRBV6-1	TRBJ1-1	ASSEREGVTEAF
TRBV4-1	TRBJ2-1	ASSQGTMNEQF
TRBV2	TRBJ2-3	ASRLGFGTDTQY
TRBV4-3	TRBJ1-2	ASSYSGRTNYGYT
TRBV7-6	TRBJ1-2	ASTSPGSGYT
TRBV12-3/TRBV12-4	TRBJ2-7	ASSLAGVYEQY
TRBV4-1	TRBJ1-4	ASSQVGTGGPNEKLF
TRBV10-3	TRBJ1-4	AISDPGTAEGEKLF
TRBV12-3/TRBV12-4	TRBJ1-1	ASRKGPAAF
TRBV2	TRBJ1-5	ASSADSGGNQPQH
TRBV19	TRBJ1-2	ASTPSTGLGYT
TRBV6-5	TRBJ1-6	ASRGTGQNSPLH
TRBV2	TRBJ2-7	ASSEDGQGYEQY
TRBV11-2	TRBJ1-2	ASSYRGEGDGYT
TRBV5-1	TRBJ2-2	ASSLQGPGELF
TRBV18	TRBJ1-5	ASSQQGPGSNQPQH
TRBV7-2	TRBJ2-1	ASSLANGGASYEQF
TRBV7-3	TRBJ1-1	ASSPSTGGANTEAF
TRBV19	TRBJ2-2	ASSTEPNTGELF
TRBV29-1	TRBJ1-1	SAKNTEAF
TRBV4-1	TRBJ2-7	ASSQFPSPTSSYEQY
TRBV4-3	TRBJ1-5	ASSPDRVGNQPQH
TRBV5-6	TRBJ1-1	ASSEGTGWSTEAF
TRBV7-2	TRBJ2-7	ASQAGGPSEQY
TRBV6-2/TRBV6-3	TRBJ2-7	ASSYEWPYEQY
TRBV5-1	TRBJ2-6	ASSPLSISGANVLT
TRBV18	TRBJ1-1	ASSPGGDTEAF
TRBV30	TRBJ1-4	AWSNRGRNEKLF
TRBV5-5	TRBJ1-2	ASSLDTGPIPPN
TRBV27	TRBJ2-3	ASSPRFSGGSTDTQY
TRBV5-5	TRBJ2-1	ASNLAGTREQF
TRBV12-3/TRBV12-4	TRBJ1-1	ASSSGLNTEAF
TRBV10-3	TRBJ2-1	AISERQVQF
TRBV4-2	TRBJ1-2	ASSQGDGYT
TRBV5-1	TRBJ2-7	AKWARKKTYEQY
TRBV28	TRBJ1-2	ASSSPGGTNYGYT